These T cell receptor beta chains were read from a single sample in a study of cytomegalovirus exposure and HLA in healthy donors. The assay was immunoSEQ multiplex PCR, and TCRdb's table has in-frame clones only and misses some. Among over 150,000 clones, more than 60% were seen once, and the ten largest hold over 3%. Sequenced material: PBMCs. Source of these receptors: a middle-aged woman in good health and CMV-seronegative. CDR3s include the opening cysteine and the closing phenylalanine or tryptophan. Fields, in order: CDR3 protein, CDR3 DNA, V gene, clone size, J gene, D gene. A D gene is named only where the DNA matches it firmly. Expanded clones are given a class, and other clones once, few, many or no size at all.

CDR3 protein: CASSFFGETYEQYF; CDR3 DNA: TGTGCCAGCAGCTTCTTCGGGGAGACCTACGAGCAGTACTTC; V gene: TRBV13; clone size: NA; J gene: TRBJ2-7; D gene: NA
CDR3 protein: CASSSRDRGFSSYNEQFF; CDR3 DNA: TGTGCCAGCAGCTCCCGGGACAGGGGTTTCAGTTCCTACAATGAGCAGTTCTTC; V gene: TRBV5-6; clone size: few; J gene: TRBJ2-1; D gene: TRBD1
CDR3 protein: CASSILGYREEKLFF; CDR3 DNA: TGTGCCAGTAGTATTCTGGGCTATAGAGAGGAAAAACTGTTTTTT; V gene: TRBV19; clone size: NA; J gene: TRBJ1-4; D gene: NA
CDR3 protein: CASSRDRDEQYF; CDR3 DNA: TGTGCCAGCAGCCGGGACAGGGACGAGCAGTACTTC; V gene: TRBV7-9; clone size: NA; J gene: TRBJ2-7; D gene: TRBD1
CDR3 protein: CASGRVSNEQFF; CDR3 DNA: TGTGCCAGCGGGAGGGTGAGCAATGAGCAGTTCTTC; V gene: TRBV2; clone size: once; J gene: TRBJ2-1; D gene: TRBD2
CDR3 protein: CASSLVRGGYTF; CDR3 DNA: TGTGCCAGCAGCTTAGTAAGGGGCGGCTACACCTTC; V gene: TRBV13; clone size: once; J gene: TRBJ1-2; D gene: NA
CDR3 protein: CASTQRNQETQYF; CDR3 DNA: TGTGCCAGCACCCAGAGGAATCAAGAGACCCAGTACTTC; V gene: TRBV27; clone size: NA; J gene: TRBJ2-5; D gene: NA
CDR3 protein: CAISESGTGGSSSRELFF; CDR3 DNA: TGTGCCATCAGTGAGTCTGGGACAGGGGGCTCGTCGAGCCGGGAGCTGTTTTTT; V gene: TRBV10-3; clone size: NA; J gene: TRBJ2-2; D gene: TRBD1
CDR3 protein: CASSVVSGFQLGGYTF; CDR3 DNA: TGCGCCAGCAGTGTGGTTTCGGGGTTTCAGCTCGGGGGCTACACCTTC; V gene: TRBV10-2; clone size: NA; J gene: TRBJ1-2; D gene: NA
CDR3 protein: CAWSVRASGRASTDTQYF; CDR3 DNA: TGTGCCTGGAGTGTACGGGCTAGCGGGAGGGCCTCGACAGATACGCAGTATTTT; V gene: TRBV30; clone size: NA; J gene: TRBJ2-3; D gene: TRBD2
CDR3 protein: CASSILGQGNQPQHF; CDR3 DNA: TGTGCCAGCAGCATACTGGGACAAGGCAATCAGCCCCAGCATTTT; V gene: TRBV6-6; clone size: NA; J gene: TRBJ1-5; D gene: NA
CDR3 protein: CASSDNGGHYGYTF; CDR3 DNA: TGTGCCAGCAGTGATAACGGGGGGCACTATGGCTACACCTTC; V gene: TRBV25-1; clone size: NA; J gene: TRBJ1-2; D gene: NA
CDR3 protein: CASRALPAGEQCF; CDR3 DNA: TGTGCCAGCAGAGCCCTACCGGCGGGCGAGCAGTGCTTC; V gene: TRBV2; clone size: NA; J gene: TRBJ2-7; D gene: NA
CDR3 protein: CASSLFAGTDTQYF; CDR3 DNA: TGTGCTAGCAGCTTATTCGCAGGGACAGATACGCAGTATTTT; V gene: TRBV7-7; clone size: NA; J gene: TRBJ2-3; D gene: NA
CDR3 protein: CASSTGGYNQPQHF; CDR3 DNA: TGTGCCAGCAGTACAGGGGGTTACAATCAGCCCCAGCATTTT; V gene: TRBV7-9; clone size: NA; J gene: TRBJ1-5; D gene: TRBD1
CDR3 protein: CASRPQNEVSGNTIYF; CDR3 DNA: TGTGCCAGCAGACCTCAGAACGAGGTCTCTGGAAACACCATATATTTT; V gene: TRBV6-4; clone size: NA; J gene: TRBJ1-3; D gene: NA
CDR3 protein: CASSLEQGARETQYF; CDR3 DNA: TGTGCCAGCAGCTTAGAACAGGGGGCAAGAGAGACCCAGTACTTC; V gene: TRBV5-6; clone size: NA; J gene: TRBJ2-5; D gene: TRBD1
CDR3 protein: CASSERLSSYEQYF; CDR3 DNA: TGCGCCAGCAGTGAGCGGTTGAGCTCCTACGAGCAGTACTTC; V gene: TRBV10-1; clone size: NA; J gene: TRBJ2-7; D gene: NA
CDR3 protein: CASSLSSRVYEQYF; CDR3 DNA: TGCGCCAGCAGCTTGTCTTCCAGGGTGTACGAGCAGTACTTC; V gene: TRBV5-1; clone size: NA; J gene: TRBJ2-7; D gene: NA
CDR3 protein: CASRRGGTEAFF; CDR3 DNA: TGTGCCAGCAGAAGGGGGGGCACTGAAGCTTTCTTT; V gene: TRBV6-5; clone size: NA; J gene: TRBJ1-1; D gene: NA
CDR3 protein: CASTDPGNTEAFF; CDR3 DNA: TGTGCCAGCACCGACCCGGGGAACACTGAAGCTTTCTTT; V gene: TRBV6-6; clone size: NA; J gene: TRBJ1-1; D gene: NA
CDR3 protein: CAKETGGTEAFF; CDR3 DNA: TGCGCCAAAGAGACAGGGGGCACTGAAGCTTTCTTT; V gene: TRBV10-1; clone size: NA; J gene: TRBJ1-1; D gene: TRBD1
CDR3 protein: CASSWGQPANYGYTF; CDR3 DNA: TGCGCCAGCAGCTGGGGACAGCCAGCTAACTATGGCTACACCTTC; V gene: TRBV5-1; clone size: NA; J gene: TRBJ1-2; D gene: TRBD1
CDR3 protein: CASSHTGGNLYEQYF; CDR3 DNA: TGCGCCAGCAGCCACACAGGGGGCAATCTCTACGAGCAGTACTTC; V gene: TRBV4-1; clone size: NA; J gene: TRBJ2-7; D gene: TRBD1
CDR3 protein: CASNPGFSYNEQFF; CDR3 DNA: TGTGCCAGCAACCCAGGCTTCTCCTACAATGAGCAGTTCTTC; V gene: TRBV27; clone size: NA; J gene: TRBJ2-1; D gene: NA
CDR3 protein: CASSLGGRASYNEQFF; CDR3 DNA: TGTGCCAGCAGCTTAGGCGGGAGGGCCTCCTACAATGAGCAGTTCTTC; V gene: TRBV7-9; clone size: NA; J gene: TRBJ2-1; D gene: TRBD2
CDR3 protein: CASSLGAGNTEAFF; CDR3 DNA: TGCGCCAGCAGCTTGGGGGCTGGGAACACTGAAGCTTTCTTT; V gene: TRBV5-1; clone size: NA; J gene: TRBJ1-1; D gene: NA
CDR3 protein: CASSLDPRGAGYGYTF; CDR3 DNA: TGTGCCAGCAGCTTAGATCCCCGGGGGGCGGGGTATGGCTACACCTTC; V gene: TRBV11-2; clone size: NA; J gene: TRBJ1-2; D gene: NA
CDR3 protein: CASSFPGLAGEGFYEQYF; CDR3 DNA: TGTGCCAGCAGCTTTCCGGGACTAGCGGGAGAGGGGTTCTACGAGCAGTACTTC; V gene: TRBV5-6; clone size: NA; J gene: TRBJ2-7; D gene: TRBD2
CDR3 protein: CASSQGGFNQPQHF; CDR3 DNA: TGTGCCAGCAGCCAGGGGGGATTCAATCAGCCCCAGCATTTT; V gene: TRBV7-6; clone size: NA; J gene: TRBJ1-5; D gene: TRBD1
CDR3 protein: CASSLGAGRETQYF; CDR3 DNA: TGCGCCAGCAGCTTGGGGGCAGGGCGAGAGACCCAGTACTTC; V gene: TRBV5-1; clone size: NA; J gene: TRBJ2-5; D gene: NA
CDR3 protein: CASSLSTLRQGYNSPLHF; CDR3 DNA: TGTGCCAGCAGTTTATCGACACTCCGGCAGGGCTATAATTCACCCCTCCACTTT; V gene: TRBV27; clone size: NA; J gene: TRBJ1-6; D gene: NA
CDR3 protein: CASSPEAASYEQYF; CDR3 DNA: TGTGCCAGCTCACCAGAGGCAGCCTCCTACGAGCAGTACTTC; V gene: TRBV18; clone size: NA; J gene: TRBJ2-7; D gene: NA
CDR3 protein: CASKGEGQRGAEQFF; CDR3 DNA: TGTGCCAGCAAAGGGGAGGGTCAGCGGGGGGCCGAGCAGTTCTTC; V gene: TRBV27; clone size: NA; J gene: TRBJ2-1; D gene: TRBD2
CDR3 protein: CASSLQLDTEAFF; CDR3 DNA: TGTGCCAGCAGCCTGCAGTTGGACACTGAAGCTTTCTTT; V gene: TRBV7-9; clone size: NA; J gene: TRBJ1-1; D gene: NA
CDR3 protein: CASSLRGTSGGRAGELFF; CDR3 DNA: TGTGCCAGCAGCCTAAGGGGGACTAGCGGGGGCCGTGCCGGGGAGCTGTTTTTT; V gene: TRBV27; clone size: NA; J gene: TRBJ2-2; D gene: TRBD2
CDR3 protein: CAISEQGTGNTEAFF; CDR3 DNA: TGTGCCATCAGTGAGCAGGGGACGGGGAACACTGAAGCTTTCTTT; V gene: TRBV10-3; clone size: NA; J gene: TRBJ1-1; D gene: NA
CDR3 protein: CASSPRLAGADEQYF; CDR3 DNA: TGTGCCAGCAGCCCGCGACTAGCGGGGGCGGACGAGCAGTACTTC; V gene: TRBV7-2; clone size: NA; J gene: TRBJ2-7; D gene: TRBD2
CDR3 protein: CASSLLGGDDQETQYF; CDR3 DNA: TGTGCCAGCAGCTTGTTAGGCGGGGACGACCAAGAGACCCAGTACTTC; V gene: TRBV7-9; clone size: NA; J gene: TRBJ2-5; D gene: NA
CDR3 protein: CASSLAGSSYEQYF; CDR3 DNA: TGTGCCAGCAGCTTAGCCGGTAGCTCCTACGAGCAGTACTTC; V gene: TRBV7-8; clone size: NA; J gene: TRBJ2-7; D gene: NA
CDR3 protein: CASSERGQGWSNQPQHF; CDR3 DNA: TGTGCCAGCAGTGAAAGGGGACAGGGATGGAGCAATCAGCCCCAGCATTTT; V gene: TRBV6-1; clone size: NA; J gene: TRBJ1-5; D gene: TRBD1
CDR3 protein: CASNGASGRTHSYNEQFF; CDR3 DNA: TGTGCCAGCAACGGGGCTAGCGGGAGGACCCACTCCTACAATGAGCAGTTCTTC; V gene: TRBV11-3; clone size: NA; J gene: TRBJ2-1; D gene: TRBD2